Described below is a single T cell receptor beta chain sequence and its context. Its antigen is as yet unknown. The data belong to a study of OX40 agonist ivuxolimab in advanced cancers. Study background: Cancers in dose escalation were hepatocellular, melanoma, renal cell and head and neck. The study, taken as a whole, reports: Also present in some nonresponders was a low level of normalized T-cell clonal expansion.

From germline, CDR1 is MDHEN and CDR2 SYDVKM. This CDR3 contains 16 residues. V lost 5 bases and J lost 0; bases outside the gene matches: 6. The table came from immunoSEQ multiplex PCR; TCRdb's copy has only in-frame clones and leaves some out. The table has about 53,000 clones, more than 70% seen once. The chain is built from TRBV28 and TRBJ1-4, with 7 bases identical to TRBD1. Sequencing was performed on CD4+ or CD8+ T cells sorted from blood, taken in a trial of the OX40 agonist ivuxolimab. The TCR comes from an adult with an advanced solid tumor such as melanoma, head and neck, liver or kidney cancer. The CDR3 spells CASSATGAATNEKLFF. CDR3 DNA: TGTGCCAGCAGTGCTACAGGGGCCGCAACTAATGAAAAACTGTTTTTT.